This T cell receptor (beta chain) stems from a study of cytomegalovirus exposure and HLA in healthy donors. Study results and limitations: It was reported in a later analysis that an Asian-associated ancestry cluster showed fewer N-insertions than the roughly 620-donor mean. Later analysis showed most CMV-associated TCR beta chains appearing HLA-restricted. In a later analysis, HLA-associated TCR beta chains were more clonally expanded than equally common others. TCR beta sequences reportedly predicted most subjects' HLA-A and HLA-B alleles accurately.

This clone has a handful of counts. Its antigen is unidentified. Amplification used 60 Vbeta primers and 13 Jbeta primers. Here immunoSEQ multiplex PCR was the method, and the copy in TCRdb shows in-frame clones only, minus some. The data contain around 110,000 clones, about four fifths of them seen just once; the ten biggest clones take up approximately 2.4%. The specimen was PBMCs. The clonotype comes from a young man in good health and CMV-seropositive.

This CDR3 reads CASSAPGQLSTPYEKLFF. The CDR3 coding sequence is TGTGCCAGCAGCGCCCCGGGACAGCTCTCTACACCCTATGAAAAACTGTTTTTT. The chain links TRBV14 to TRBJ1-4, with 7 bases fitting TRBD1. Germline assignment: CDR1 SGHDN and CDR2 FVKESK. CDR3 size: 18 residues. V dropped 5 bases and J dropped 6; count of bases not matched to a gene: 18.